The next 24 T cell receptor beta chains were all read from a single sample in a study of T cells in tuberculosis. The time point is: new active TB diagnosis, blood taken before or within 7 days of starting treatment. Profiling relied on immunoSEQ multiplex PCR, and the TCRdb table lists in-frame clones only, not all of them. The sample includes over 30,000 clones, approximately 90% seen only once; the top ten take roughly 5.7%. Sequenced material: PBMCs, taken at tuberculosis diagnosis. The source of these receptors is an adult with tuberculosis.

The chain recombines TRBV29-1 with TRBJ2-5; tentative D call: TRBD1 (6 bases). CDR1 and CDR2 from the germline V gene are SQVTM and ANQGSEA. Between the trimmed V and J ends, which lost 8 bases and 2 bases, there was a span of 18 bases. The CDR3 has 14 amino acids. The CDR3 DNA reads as TGCAGCTTTTGCCGGGACATTGAGCAAGAGACCCAGTACTTC. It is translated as CSFCRDIEQETQYF.

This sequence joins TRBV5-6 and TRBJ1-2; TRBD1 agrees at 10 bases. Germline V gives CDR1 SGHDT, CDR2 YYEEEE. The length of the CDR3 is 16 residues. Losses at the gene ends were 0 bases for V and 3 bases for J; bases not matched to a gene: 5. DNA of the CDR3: TGTGCCAGCAGCTTGGTAGGGGGACAGGGGTACTATGGCTACACCTTC. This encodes CASSLVGGQGYYGYTF.

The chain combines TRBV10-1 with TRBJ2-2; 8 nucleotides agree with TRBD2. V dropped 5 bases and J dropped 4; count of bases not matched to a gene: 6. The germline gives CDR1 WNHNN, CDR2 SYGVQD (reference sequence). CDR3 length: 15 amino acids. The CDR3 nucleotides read TGCGCCAGCAGTTTGGCCGGGACTAGCACCGGGGAGCTGTTTTTT. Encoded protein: CASSLAGTSTGELFF.

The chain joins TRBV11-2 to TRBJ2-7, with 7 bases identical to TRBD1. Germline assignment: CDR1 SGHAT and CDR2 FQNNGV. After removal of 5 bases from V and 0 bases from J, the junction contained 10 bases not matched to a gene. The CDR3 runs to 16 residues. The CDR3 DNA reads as TGTGCCAGCAGCACCCGACCGGGACAGAGCTCCTACGAGCAGTACTTC. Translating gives CASSTRPGQSSYEQYF.

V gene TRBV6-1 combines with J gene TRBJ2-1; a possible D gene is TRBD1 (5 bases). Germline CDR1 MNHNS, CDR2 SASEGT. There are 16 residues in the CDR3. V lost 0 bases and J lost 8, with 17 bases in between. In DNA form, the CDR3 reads TGTGCCAGCAGTGAAGCGCTAAGCAGGGTGACGGATGAGCAGTTCTTC. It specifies CASSEALSRVTDEQFF.

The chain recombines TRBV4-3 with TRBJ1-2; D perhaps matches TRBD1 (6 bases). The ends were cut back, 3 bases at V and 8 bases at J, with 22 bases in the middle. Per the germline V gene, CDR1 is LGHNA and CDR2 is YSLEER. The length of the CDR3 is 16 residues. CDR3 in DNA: TGCGCCAGCAGCCAGGGGCCGGGGACAACAGGGACCGGCTACACCTTC. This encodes CASSQGPGTTGTGYTF.

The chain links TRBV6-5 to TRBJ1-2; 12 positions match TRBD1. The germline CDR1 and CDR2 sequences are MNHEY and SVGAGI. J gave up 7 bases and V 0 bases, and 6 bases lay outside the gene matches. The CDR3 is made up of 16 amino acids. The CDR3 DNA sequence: TGTGCCAGCAGTTACTCGAAGGGACAGGGGGCCAGTGGCTACACCTTC. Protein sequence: CASSYSKGQGASGYTF.

CDR3 nucleotides: TGTGCCACCAGCAGACCAACCCGCGATGAGCAGTTCTTC. Translating it yields CATSRPTRDEQFF. The chain uses TRBV15 and TRBJ2-1; D unclear. The CDR3 has 13 amino acids. Germline loops: CDR1 LNHNV, CDR2 YYDKDF (reference sequence). V lost 2 bases and J lost 8, with 10 bases in between.

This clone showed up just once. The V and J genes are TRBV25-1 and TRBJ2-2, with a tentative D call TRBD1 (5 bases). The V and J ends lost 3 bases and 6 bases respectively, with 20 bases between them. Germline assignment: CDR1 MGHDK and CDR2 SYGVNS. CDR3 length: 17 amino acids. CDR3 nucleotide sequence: TGTGCCAGCAGTGACCCTTTGGCAGGGCACGGGTCCGGGGAGCTGTTTTTT. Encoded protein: CASSDPLAGHGSGELFF.

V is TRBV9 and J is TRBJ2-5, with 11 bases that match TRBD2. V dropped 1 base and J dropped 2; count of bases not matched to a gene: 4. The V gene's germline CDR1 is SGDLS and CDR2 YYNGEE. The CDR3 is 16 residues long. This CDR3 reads CASSVSSGGLQETQYF. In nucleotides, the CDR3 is TGTGCCAGCAGCGTATCTAGCGGGGGGCTTCAAGAGACCCAGTACTTC.

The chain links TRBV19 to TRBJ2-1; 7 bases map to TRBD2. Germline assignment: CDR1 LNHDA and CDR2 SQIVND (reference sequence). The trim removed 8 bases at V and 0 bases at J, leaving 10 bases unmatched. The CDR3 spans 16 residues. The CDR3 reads CASGPAGLSSYNEQFF. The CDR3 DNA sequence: TGTGCCAGTGGACCAGCGGGGCTGAGCTCCTACAATGAGCAGTTCTTC.

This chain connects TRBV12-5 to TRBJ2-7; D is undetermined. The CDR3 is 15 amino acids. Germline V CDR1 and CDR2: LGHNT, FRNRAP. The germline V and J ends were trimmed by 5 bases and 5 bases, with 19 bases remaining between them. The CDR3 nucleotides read TGTGCTAGTGGTGTACAGAGTAGTCACGTACACGAGCAGTACTTC. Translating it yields CASGVQSSHVHEQYF.

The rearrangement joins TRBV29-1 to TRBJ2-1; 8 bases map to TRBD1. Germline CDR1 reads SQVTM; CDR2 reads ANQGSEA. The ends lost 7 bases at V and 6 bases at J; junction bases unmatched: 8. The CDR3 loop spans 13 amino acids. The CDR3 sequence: CSGSTDRVNEQFF. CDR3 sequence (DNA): TGCAGCGGATCGACGGACAGGGTCAATGAGCAGTTCTTC.

CDR3 sequence (DNA): TGTGCCAGCAGCGAGTCCCCAGTCCATGAGCAGTTCTTC. This sequence encodes CASSESPVHEQFF. The chain joins TRBV9 to TRBJ2-1; D is uncertain. CDR1 and CDR2 from the germline V gene are SGDLS and YYNGEE. CDR3 length: 13 residues. V gave up 3 bases and J gave up 8 bases, with 12 bases separating them.

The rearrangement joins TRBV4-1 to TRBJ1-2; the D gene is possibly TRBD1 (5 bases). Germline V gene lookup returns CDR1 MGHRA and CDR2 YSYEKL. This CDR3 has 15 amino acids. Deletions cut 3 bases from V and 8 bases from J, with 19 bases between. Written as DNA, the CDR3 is TGCGCCAGCAGCCAGATAAAGGGGCCTCCTCTGGGCTACACCTTC. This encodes CASSQIKGPPLGYTF.

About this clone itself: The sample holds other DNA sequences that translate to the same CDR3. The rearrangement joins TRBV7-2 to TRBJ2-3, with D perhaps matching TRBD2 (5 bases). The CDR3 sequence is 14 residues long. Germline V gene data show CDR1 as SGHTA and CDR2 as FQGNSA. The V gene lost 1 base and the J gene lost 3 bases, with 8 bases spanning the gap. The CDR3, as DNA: TGTGCCAGCAGCTTAGATCGGGGAACAGATACGCAGTATTTT. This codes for CASSLDRGTDTQYF. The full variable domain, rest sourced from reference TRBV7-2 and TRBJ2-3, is GAGVSQSPSNKVTEKGKDVELRCDPISGHTALYWYRQSLGQGLEFLIYFQGNSAPDKSGLPSDRFSAERTGGSVSTLTIQRTQQEDSAVYLCASSLDRGTDTQYFGPGTRLTVL.

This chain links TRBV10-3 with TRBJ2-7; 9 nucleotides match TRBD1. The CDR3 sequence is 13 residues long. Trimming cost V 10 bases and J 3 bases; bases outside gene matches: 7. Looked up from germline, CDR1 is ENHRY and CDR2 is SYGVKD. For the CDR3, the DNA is TGTGCCACGACGGGACAGGGCAACTACGAGCAGTACTTC. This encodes CATTGQGNYEQYF.

For the CDR3, the DNA is TGTGCCAGCTCACCGACCGGCAGGGATCAGCCCCAGCATTTT. Amino acid sequence: CASSPTGRDQPQHF. This rearrangement joins TRBV18 to TRBJ1-5; TRBD1 might be the D (5 bases). The CDR3 runs 14 residues. Germline V gene data show CDR1 as KGHSH and CDR2 as LQKENI. Trimming took 3 bases from V and 5 from J, leaving 11 bases between them.

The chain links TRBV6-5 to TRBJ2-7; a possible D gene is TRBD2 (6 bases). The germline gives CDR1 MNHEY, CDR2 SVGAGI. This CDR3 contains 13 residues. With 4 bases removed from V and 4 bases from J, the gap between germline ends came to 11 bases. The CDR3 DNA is TGTGCCAGCAGTTTCCGGAGGGAGTACGAGCAGTACTTC. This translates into CASSFRREYEQYF.

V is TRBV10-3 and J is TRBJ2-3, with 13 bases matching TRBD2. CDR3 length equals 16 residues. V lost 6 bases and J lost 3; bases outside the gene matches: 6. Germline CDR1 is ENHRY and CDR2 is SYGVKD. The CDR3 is CAISGGLAGHTDTQYF. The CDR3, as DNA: TGTGCCATCAGCGGGGGACTAGCGGGACATACAGATACGCAGTATTTT.

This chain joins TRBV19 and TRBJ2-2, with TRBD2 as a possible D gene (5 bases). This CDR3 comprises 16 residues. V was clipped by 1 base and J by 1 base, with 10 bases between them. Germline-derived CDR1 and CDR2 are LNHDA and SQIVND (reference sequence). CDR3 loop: CASSIVAGLNTGELFF. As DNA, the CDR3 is TGTGCCAGTAGTATAGTGGCGGGTCTGAACACCGGGGAGCTGTTTTTT.

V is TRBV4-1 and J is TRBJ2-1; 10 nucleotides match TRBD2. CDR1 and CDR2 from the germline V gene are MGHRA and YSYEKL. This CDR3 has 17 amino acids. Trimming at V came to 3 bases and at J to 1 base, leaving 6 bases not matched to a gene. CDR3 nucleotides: TGCGCCAGCAGCCAGTACGGGACTAGCGAATCCTACAATGAGCAGTTCTTC. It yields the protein CASSQYGTSESYNEQFF.

This chain's CDR3 is CASSLAGPRGETQYF. CDR3 DNA sequence: TGCGCCAGCAGCTTGGCCGGCCCCCGGGGGGAGACCCAGTACTTC. The V call is TRBV5-1, the J call TRBJ2-5; TRBD2 is a possible D gene (6 bases). Germline CDR1 is SGHRS and CDR2 is YFSETQ. V was pared by 0 bases and J by 5 bases, with 14 bases between. The CDR3 spans 15 residues.

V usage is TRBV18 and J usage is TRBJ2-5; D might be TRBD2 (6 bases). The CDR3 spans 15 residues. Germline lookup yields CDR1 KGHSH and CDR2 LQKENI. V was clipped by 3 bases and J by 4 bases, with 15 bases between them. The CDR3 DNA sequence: TGTGCCAGCTCACCGGGAGGCGGGATGGGAGAGACCCAGTACTTC. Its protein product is CASSPGGGMGETQYF.